Here is one T cell receptor beta chain with its context. Antigen: not known. The authors prepared the TCRbeta library with unique molecular identifiers. TCRdb recomputed calls from the PCR reads with MiXCR, one row per CDR3 protein. The repertoire includes around 700,000 distinct CDR3 sequences, less than 15% of them detected once, and 0.65% to 0.9% sits in the top ten. This sample is part of a study of T-cell reconstitution after alpha-beta-depleted transplantation in children. The study's findings and limits: Surviving recipient T cells and thymic progenitors accounted for the high day-60 TCRbeta diversity observed in some patients. Reportedly, alpha-beta T cells present about two months post-transplant originated from several hundred expanded clones of graft origin. Fresh T-cell production supplied most of the T-cell counts and diversity seen one year after transplant.

V dropped 0 bases and J dropped 7; count of bases not matched to a gene: 10. The germline gives CDR1 SGHRS, CDR2 YFSETQ. The CDR3 is 17 amino acids. This clonotype was obtained from a girl under 10 years old with congenital amegakaryocytic thrombocytopenia, due to receive a stem cell transplant. The sample here was PBMCs, taken before TCRalphabeta/CD19-depleted stem cell transplant. The chain employs TRBV5-1 and TRBJ2-1; TRBD2 agrees at 10 bases. The CDR3 region has the DNA TGCGCCAGCAGCTTGGTGATGGGCCTAGCGGGAGAAAATGAGCAGTTCTTC. This encodes CASSLVMGLAGENEQFF.